The clone carrying this T cell receptor (beta chain) has just a few counts. This specimen belongs to a study of blood T cell repertoires in COVID-19. Across the study: The cDNA or gDNA used as material had been derived from T cells, B-cell-depleted T cells, or PBMCs.

As processed by the authors: Using reference gene primer amplification, nucleated cell counts were estimated. Sequenced by immunoSEQ multiplex PCR; TCRdb stores in-frame clones only, minus some. From that table come the V and J calls and clone size; the DNA was used to work out D and trimming. The sample shows hundreds of thousands of clones, 75% to 85% of them seen only once. Sequencing used peripheral blood. The source of this sequence is a woman aged 25-40 years with COVID-19, enrolled during active disease.

CDR3 sequence (DNA): TGTGCCAGCCAAGAGGGTATTGGAAACACCATATATTTT. Its protein is CASQEGIGNTIYF. The rearrangement joins TRBV19 to TRBJ1-3; D is uncertain. The CDR3 loop spans 13 amino acids. Trimming took 9 bases from V and 3 from J, leaving 12 bases between them. CDR1 LNHDA and CDR2 SQIVND come from the germline V gene (reference sequence). The full variable domain, in which reference TRBV19 and TRBJ1-3 provide the parts outside the CDR3, is DGGITQSPKYLFRKEGQNVTLSCEQNLNHDAMYWYRQDPGQGLRLIYYSQIVNDFQKGDIAEGYSVSREKKESFPLTVTSAQKNPTAFYLCASQEGIGNTIYFGEGSWLTVV.